This paragraph reports one T cell receptor (beta chain). The antigen remains undetermined. The read ends 3 residues shy of where the CDR3 ends; the end is completed using the germline J gene. Libraries were prepared by immunoSEQ multiplex PCR; TCRdb keeps only in-frame clonotypes and omits some of them. The listing records some 40,000 clones. The V and J ends lost 5 bases and 8 bases, in that order; junction bases with no gene match: 13. Germline CDR1 is LNHDA and CDR2 is SQIVND (reference sequence). This CDR3 region has 16 residues. This entry comes from a study of T cells in women clearing cervical HPV infection. Study summary: Controls' single incident HPV16 infection cleared within 12 months without precancer. Study conclusions and caveats: Controls had more TRBV6-7 (about 0.16%) than cases (about 0.11%).

The chain employs TRBV19 and TRBJ2-2, with 8 bases lining up with TRBD1. The TCR comes from a woman between 18 and 70 years old with a cervical HPV16 infection that either progressed to CIN3+ or cleared (not recorded which). The material sequenced was blood buffy coat. This CDR3 is CASSPGQEYRGGELFF. The CDR3 DNA, read in part, is TGTGCCAGTAGTCCGGGACAGGAATATCGAGGGGGGGAG.